This TCR beta chain was documented in a study of blood T cell repertoires in COVID-19. Study in general: There were acute and convalescent COVID-19 samples, and they came from the United States, Italy and Spain.

Measured with immunoSEQ multiplex PCR; TCRdb has only the in-frame clones, and not every one. Of about 200,000 clones listed, about 88% are singletons. The CDR3 has 14 residues. In germline, CDR1 is MRHNA, CDR2 SNTAGT. The V segment lost 4 bases and the J segment 7 bases; nucleotides outside the gene matches: 9. The sequence was collected from a woman older than 75 with acute or convalescent COVID-19. The sample was peripheral blood. V is TRBV6-4 and J is TRBJ1-1; TRBD1 matches 7 bases. The CDR3 region has the DNA TGTGCCAGCAGTGTGAGACAGGGAATAGGTGAAGCTTTCTTT. It is translated as CASSVRQGIGEAFF.